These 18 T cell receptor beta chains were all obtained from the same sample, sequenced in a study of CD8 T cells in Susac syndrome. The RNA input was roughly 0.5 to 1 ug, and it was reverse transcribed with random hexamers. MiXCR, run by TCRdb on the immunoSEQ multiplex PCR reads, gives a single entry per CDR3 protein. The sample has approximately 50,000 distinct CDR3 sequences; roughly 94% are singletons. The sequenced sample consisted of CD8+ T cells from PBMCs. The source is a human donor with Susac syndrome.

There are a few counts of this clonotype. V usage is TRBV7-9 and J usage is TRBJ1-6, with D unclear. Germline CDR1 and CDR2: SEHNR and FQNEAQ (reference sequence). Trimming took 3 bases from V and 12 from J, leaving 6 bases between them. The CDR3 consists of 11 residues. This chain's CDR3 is CASSLEGPLHF. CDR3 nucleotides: TGTGCCAGCAGCTTGGAGGGACCCCTCCACTTT.

The CDR3: CATSRGGTVAYNEQFF. As DNA, the CDR3 is TGTGCCACCAGCAGAGGCGGGACAGTTGCCTACAATGAGCAGTTCTTC. This chain joins TRBV15 and TRBJ2-1; D may be TRBD1 (7 bases). CDR1 and CDR2 from the germline V gene are LNHNV and YYDKDF (reference sequence). CDR3 length equals 16 residues. V was cut by 1 base and J by 2 bases, with 12 bases left in between.

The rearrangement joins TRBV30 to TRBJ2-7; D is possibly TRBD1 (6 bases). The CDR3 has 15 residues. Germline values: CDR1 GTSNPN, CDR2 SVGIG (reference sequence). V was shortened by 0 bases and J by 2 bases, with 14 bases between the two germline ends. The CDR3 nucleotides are TGTGCCTGGAGTGTAAAAGGGGGTCGAGCCTACGAGCAGTACTTC. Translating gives CAWSVKGGRAYEQYF. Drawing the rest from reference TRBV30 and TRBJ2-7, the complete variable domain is SQTIHQWPATLVQPVGSPLSLECTVEGTSNPNLYWYRQAAGRGLQLLFYSVGIGQISSEVPQNLSASRPQDRQFILSSKKLLLSDSGFYLCAWSVKGGRAYEQYFGPGTRLTVT.

CDR3 residues: CASSRSDRPYGYTF. As DNA, the CDR3 is TGTGCCAGCTCAAGATCGGACCGACCCTATGGCTACACCTTC. The chain is built from TRBV18 and TRBJ1-2; D remains unclear. Germline V lookup: CDR1 KGHSH, CDR2 LQKENI. CDR3 length: 14 amino acids. Trimming shortened V by 5 bases and J by 4 bases, and 14 bases separated the two germline ends.

CDR3: CASSLPGGYLNTEAFF. CDR3 DNA: TGTGCCAGCAGTTTGCCAGGAGGTTATTTGAACACTGAAGCTTTCTTT. The genes are TRBV28 and TRBJ1-1, with D uncertain. Looked up from germline, CDR1 is MDHEN and CDR2 is SYDVKM. V lost 3 bases and J lost 0, with 14 bases in between. The CDR3 is made up of 16 amino acids.

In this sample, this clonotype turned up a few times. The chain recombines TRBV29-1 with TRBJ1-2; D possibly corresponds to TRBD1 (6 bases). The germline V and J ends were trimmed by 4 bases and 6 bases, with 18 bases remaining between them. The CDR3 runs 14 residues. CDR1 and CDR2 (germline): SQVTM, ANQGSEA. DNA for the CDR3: TGCAGCGTTGGTCGGACAGCCCCGGGCCATGGCTACACCTTC. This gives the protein CSVGRTAPGHGYTF.

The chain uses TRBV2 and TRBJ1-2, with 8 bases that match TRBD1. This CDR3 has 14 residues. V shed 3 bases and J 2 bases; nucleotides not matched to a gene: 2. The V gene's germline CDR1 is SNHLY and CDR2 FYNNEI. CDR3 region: CASSEGQANYGYTF. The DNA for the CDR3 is TGTGCCAGCAGTGAGGGACAGGCAAACTATGGCTACACCTTC.

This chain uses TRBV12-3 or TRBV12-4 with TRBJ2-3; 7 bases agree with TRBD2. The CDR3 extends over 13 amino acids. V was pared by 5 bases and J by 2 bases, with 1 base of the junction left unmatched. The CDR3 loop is CASSSGNTDTQYF. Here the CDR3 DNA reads TGTGCCAGCAGTAGCGGGAACACAGATACGCAGTATTTT.

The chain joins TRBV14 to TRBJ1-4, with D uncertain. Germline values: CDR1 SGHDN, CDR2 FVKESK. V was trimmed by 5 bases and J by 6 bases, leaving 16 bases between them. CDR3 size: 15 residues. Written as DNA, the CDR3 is TGTGCCAGCAGCAACCGGGCTTCTTCGGATGAAAAACTGTTTTTT. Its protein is CASSNRASSDEKLFF. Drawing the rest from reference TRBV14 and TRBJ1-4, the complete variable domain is EAGVTQFPSHSVIEKGQTVTLRCDPISGHDNLYWYRRVMGKEIKFLLHFVKESKQDESGMPNNRFLAERTGGTYSTLKVQPAELEDSGVYFCASSNRASSDEKLFFGSGTQLSVL.

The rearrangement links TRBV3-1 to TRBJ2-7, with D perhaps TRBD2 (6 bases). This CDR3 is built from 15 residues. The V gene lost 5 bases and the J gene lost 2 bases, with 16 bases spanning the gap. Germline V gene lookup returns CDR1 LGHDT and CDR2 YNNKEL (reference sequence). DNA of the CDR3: TGTGCCAGCAGCATCGGCCTGCCGGGGGCCTACGAGCAGTACTTC. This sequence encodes CASSIGLPGAYEQYF.

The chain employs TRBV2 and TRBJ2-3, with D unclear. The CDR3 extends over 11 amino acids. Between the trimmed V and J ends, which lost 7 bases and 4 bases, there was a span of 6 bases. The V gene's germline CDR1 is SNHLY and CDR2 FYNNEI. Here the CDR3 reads CASIGADTQYF. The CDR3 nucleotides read TGTGCCAGCATAGGTGCAGATACGCAGTATTTT.

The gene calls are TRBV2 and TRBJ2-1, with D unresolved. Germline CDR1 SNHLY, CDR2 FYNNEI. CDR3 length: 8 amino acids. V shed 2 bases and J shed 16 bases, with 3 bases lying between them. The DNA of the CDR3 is TGTGCCAGCAGTGAAAAATTCTTC. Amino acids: CASSEKFF. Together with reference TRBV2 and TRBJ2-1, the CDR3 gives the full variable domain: EPEVTQTPSHQVTQMGQEVILRCVPISNHLYFYWYRQILGQKVEFLVSFYNNEISEKSEIFDDQFSVERPDGSNFTLKIRSTKLEDSAMYFCASSEKFFGPGTRLTVL.

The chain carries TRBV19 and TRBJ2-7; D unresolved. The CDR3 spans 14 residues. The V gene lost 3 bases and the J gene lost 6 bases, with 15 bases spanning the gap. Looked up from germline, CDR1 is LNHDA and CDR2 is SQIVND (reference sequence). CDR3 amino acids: CASSINPPHGEQYF. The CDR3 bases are TGTGCCAGTAGTATCAACCCCCCCCACGGCGAGCAGTACTTC.

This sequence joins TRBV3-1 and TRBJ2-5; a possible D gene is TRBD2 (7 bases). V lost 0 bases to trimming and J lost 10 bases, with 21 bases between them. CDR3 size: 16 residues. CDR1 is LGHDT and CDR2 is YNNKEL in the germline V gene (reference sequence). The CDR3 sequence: CASSQDDEGGPWDQYF. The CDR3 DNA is TGTGCCAGCAGCCAAGACGACGAGGGGGGGCCGTGGGACCAGTACTTC.

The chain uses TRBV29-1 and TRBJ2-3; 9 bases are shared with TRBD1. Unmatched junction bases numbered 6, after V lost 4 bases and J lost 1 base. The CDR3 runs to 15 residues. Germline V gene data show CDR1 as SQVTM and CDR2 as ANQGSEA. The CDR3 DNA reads TGCAGCGTTGCGGGGACAGGGTGTTGCACAGATACGCAGTATTTT. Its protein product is CSVAGTGCCTDTQYF.

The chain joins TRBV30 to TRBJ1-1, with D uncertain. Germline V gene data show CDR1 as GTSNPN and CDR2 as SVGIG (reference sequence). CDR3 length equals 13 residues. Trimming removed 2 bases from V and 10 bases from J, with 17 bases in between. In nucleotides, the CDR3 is TGTGCCTGGAGTTGGTCTCCGGGAGCTGGAGCTTTCTTT. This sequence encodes CAWSWSPGAGAFF.

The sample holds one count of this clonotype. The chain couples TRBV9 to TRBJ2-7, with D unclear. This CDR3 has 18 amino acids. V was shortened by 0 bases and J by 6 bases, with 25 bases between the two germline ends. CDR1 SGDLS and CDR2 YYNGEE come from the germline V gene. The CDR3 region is CASSVARGEPADTVEQYF. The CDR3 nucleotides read TGTGCCAGCAGCGTAGCGCGAGGAGAACCGGCTGATACCGTCGAGCAGTACTTC.

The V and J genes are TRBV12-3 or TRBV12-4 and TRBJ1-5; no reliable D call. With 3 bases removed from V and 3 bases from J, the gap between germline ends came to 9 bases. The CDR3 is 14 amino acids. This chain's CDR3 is CASSLGGVNQPQHF. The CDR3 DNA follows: TGTGCCAGCAGTTTGGGCGGGGTCAATCAGCCCCAGCATTTT.